This T cell receptor beta chain was obtained from a study of T cells in Graves' hyperthyroidism and ophthalmopathy. Study as a whole: Peripheral blood specimens were obtained at initial diagnosis, prior to any treatment. Points from the study as a whole: The model's output predicted ophthalmopathy at a median of about 5.9 months prior to onset.

It was RNA transcripts that yielded the amplified TCR beta CDR3 regions. With the HTBI primer set, the TCR CDR3 went through a first round of RT-PCR. TCRdb itself ran the multiplex PCR reads through MiXCR, one entry per CDR3 protein. The table records about 340,000 distinct CDR3 sequences, about 21% of them present only once. A word on this clonotype: Its antigen is unidentified.

Patients aged 18 to 65 had newly diagnosed hyperthyroidism of under 2 months' duration. The sequence came from a woman aged 45-60 years with Graves' hyperthyroidism. The specimen sequenced was blood.

CDR3 region: CASSQVYDEQFF. CDR3 coding DNA: TGCGCCAGCAGCCAAGTATACGATGAGCAGTTCTTC. The V call is TRBV4-1, the J call TRBJ2-1; D gene ambiguous. Between the trimmed V and J ends, which lost 1 base and 8 bases, there was a span of 6 bases. This CDR3 is built from 12 residues. CDR1 and CDR2 from the germline V gene are MGHRA and YSYEKL.